These 3 T cell receptor beta chains were sequenced from one sample in a study of shared clonotypes between healthy human individuals. The assay was immunoSEQ multiplex PCR, and TCRdb's table has in-frame clones only and misses some. Of over a million clones in the sample, around 78% were seen once. The sequenced sample was memory CD4+ T cells from PBMCs. Subset described: CD45RA-negative fraction. These receptors were obtained from a man aged 18 to 35 in good health. Some clones in this sample may be carry-over from other donors' samples.

A remark on this clone: Other DNA sequences in this sample translate to the same CDR3. J is TRBJ1-4 and V is TRBV7-9; 10 bases line up with TRBD1. J was trimmed by 6 bases and V by 5 bases; bases with no gene match: 3. There are 14 residues in the CDR3. Germline CDR1 and CDR2: SEHNR and FQNEAQ (reference sequence). CDR3 amino acids: CASSVGTGDEKLFF. CDR3 coding DNA: TGTGCCAGCAGCGTCGGGACAGGGGATGAAAAACTGTTTTTT.

V and J are TRBV7-9 and TRBJ2-5; unclear D gene. The CDR3 extends over 16 amino acids. V was trimmed by 5 bases and J by 5 bases, leaving 21 bases between them. CDR1 and CDR2 (germline): SEHNR, FQNEAQ (reference sequence). The CDR3, as DNA: TGTGCCAGCAGCCCGGGTGTGGAAGGGTCAAGGGAGACCCAGTACTTC. Its translation: CASSPGVEGSRETQYF.

The rearrangement links TRBV5-1 to TRBJ1-4; D is unresolved. This CDR3 has 14 residues. The germline V gene has CDR1 SGHRS and CDR2 YFSETQ. Trimming shortened V by 2 bases and J by 8 bases, and 13 bases separated the two germline ends. In DNA form, the CDR3 reads TGCGCCAGCAGCTTACTAGGGCAGGACGAAAAACTGTTTTTT. It translates to CASSLLGQDEKLFF.